Described below is a single T cell receptor (beta chain) sequence and its context. What it binds is unknown. Under the authors' procedure: Junction-only sequences produced by ImmunoSEQ had no quality scores, so filtering differed. The method was immunoSEQ multiplex PCR; TCRdb's version includes in-frame clones alone and lacks a portion of them. Clonal size and the V and J genes are those of that table, whereas D and trimming came from the DNA. Among 740,000 or so clones, around three quarters were seen once, and the ten largest hold around 1.7%. This specimen belongs to a study of shared clonotypes between healthy human individuals. Notes on the study in general: Naive subsets generally exceeded memory subsets in estimated richness. Rarefaction analysis demonstrated incomplete sorted-subset sequencing notwithstanding large depth.

From germline, CDR1 is LNHNV and CDR2 YYDKDF (reference sequence). The CDR3 has 13 residues. V lost 0 bases to trimming and J lost 2 bases, with 4 bases between them. The receptor was isolated from a young woman in good health. This chain joins TRBV15 and TRBJ1-2, with D unresolved. The sample comprised memory CD4+ T cells sorted from blood. The subset here: CD45RA-negative fraction. The CDR3 nucleotides are TGTGCCACCAGCAGAGAATTCAACTATGGCTACACCTTC. This codes for CATSREFNYGYTF.